The clone carrying this T cell receptor (beta chain) was found once. Its antigen is unknown. The data stem from a study of vaccination and CD4 T cells after COVID-19. Looking at the study overall: Convalescents were six males and four females, two of them Hispanic. General study points: The median proportion of reactive clones detected only post-vaccination in convalescent patients was approximately 90%.

This sample's time point: late sampling 161 to 241 days after vaccination in a few convalescent patients. The treatment denotes: roughly 10-day PBMC culture with coronavirus spike peptide pools or control peptides (ViraFEST assay). The Oncomine TCR Beta short-read assay sequenced DNA from cultured CD4+ T cells. TCRdb re-derived calls from the PCR reads in MiXCR, one entry per CDR3 protein. The sample lists more than 20,000 distinct CDR3 sequences, 41% occurring once. This sample comprised CD4+ T cells from blood, cultured in vitro, obtained about 7 months after SARS-CoV-2 vaccination. This clonotype was sampled from a human donor who had recovered from COVID-19.

The CDR3 loop is CSASKAGFSFSGANVLTF. The CDR3 DNA reads as TGCAGTGCTAGTAAGGCAGGGTTCTCTTTCTCTGGGGCCAACGTCCTGACTTTC. This rearrangement joins TRBV20-1 to TRBJ2-6, with D tentatively TRBD1 (5 bases). Germline CDR1 reads DFQATT; CDR2 reads SNEGSKA (reference sequence). Trimming pared 3 bases from V and 0 bases from J, leaving 18 bases between. This CDR3 region has 18 residues.